This T cell receptor (beta chain) was captured in a study of shared clonotypes between healthy human individuals. Study observations and caveats: Relative to their counterparts shared across all four donors, non-shared clonotypes exhibited diminished generation probabilities.

Clones were sequenced by immunoSEQ multiplex PCR, and TCRdb holds only the in-frame ones, with some missing. Among around 2,000,000 clones listed, roughly 94% were seen once. The CDR3 contains 15 residues. V shed 4 bases and J 8 bases; nucleotides not matched to a gene: 12. CDR1 is SGHDT and CDR2 is YYEEEE in the germline V gene. Comment on this clone: Its cognate antigen is unknown.

Sequenced: naive CD4+ T cells sorted from blood. This sample's subset: CD45RA+ positively selected. The chain has TRBV5-6 and TRBJ2-1; TRBD1 aligns across 7 bases. The receptor was derived from a man between 18 and 35 years old in good health. This CDR3 is CASSQAGTAFDEQFF. The CDR3, as DNA: TGTGCCAGCAGCCAAGCCGGGACAGCTTTCGATGAGCAGTTCTTC.